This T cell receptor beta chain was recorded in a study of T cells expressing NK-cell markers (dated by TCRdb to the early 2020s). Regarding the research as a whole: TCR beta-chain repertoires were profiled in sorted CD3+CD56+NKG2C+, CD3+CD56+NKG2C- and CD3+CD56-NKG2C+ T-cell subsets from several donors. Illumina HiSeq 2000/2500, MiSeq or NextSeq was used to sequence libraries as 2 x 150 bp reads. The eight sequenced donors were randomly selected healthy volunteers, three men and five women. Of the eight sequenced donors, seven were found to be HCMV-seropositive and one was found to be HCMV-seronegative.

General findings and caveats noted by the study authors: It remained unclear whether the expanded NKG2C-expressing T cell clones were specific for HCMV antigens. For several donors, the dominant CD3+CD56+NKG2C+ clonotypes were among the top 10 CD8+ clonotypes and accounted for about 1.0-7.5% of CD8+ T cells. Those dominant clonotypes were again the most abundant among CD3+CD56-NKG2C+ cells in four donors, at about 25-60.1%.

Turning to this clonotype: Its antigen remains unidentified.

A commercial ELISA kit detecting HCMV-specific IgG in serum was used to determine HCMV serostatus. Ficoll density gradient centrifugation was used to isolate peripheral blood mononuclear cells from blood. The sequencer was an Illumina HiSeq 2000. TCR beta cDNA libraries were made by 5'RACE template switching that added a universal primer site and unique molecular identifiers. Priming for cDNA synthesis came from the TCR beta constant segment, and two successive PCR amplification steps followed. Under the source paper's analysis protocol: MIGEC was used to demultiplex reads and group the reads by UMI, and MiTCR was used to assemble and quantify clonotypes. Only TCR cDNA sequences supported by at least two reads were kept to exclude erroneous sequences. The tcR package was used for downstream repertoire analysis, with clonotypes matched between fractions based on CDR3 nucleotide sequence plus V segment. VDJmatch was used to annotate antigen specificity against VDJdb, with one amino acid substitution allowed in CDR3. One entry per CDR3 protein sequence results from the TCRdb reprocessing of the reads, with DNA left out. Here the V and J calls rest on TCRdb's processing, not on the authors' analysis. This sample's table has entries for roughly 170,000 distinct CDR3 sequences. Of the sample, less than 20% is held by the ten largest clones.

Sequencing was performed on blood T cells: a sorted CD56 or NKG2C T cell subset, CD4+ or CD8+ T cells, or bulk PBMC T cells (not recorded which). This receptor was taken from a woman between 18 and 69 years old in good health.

The CDR3 region: CASTVTSSETQYF. Recombination joined TRBV3-1 with TRBJ2-5; no DNA is available, so the TRBD2 call from TCRdb remains unchecked. For CDR1 and CDR2, the germline V gene (reference sequence) lists LGHDT and YNNKEL. The CDR3 numbers 13 residues from cysteine through phenylalanine. No DNA is given.